The next 31 T cell receptor beta chains were all read from a single sample in a study of blood T cell repertoires in COVID-19. Produced via immunoSEQ multiplex PCR; TCRdb's table is partial and in-frame only. Among approximately 240,000 clones listed, about four fifths were seen once. The specimen sequenced was PBMCs or T cells enriched from blood (not recorded which). Source of these receptors: a woman aged 40 to 50 with acute COVID-19.

The chain is built from TRBV13 and TRBJ2-4; 7 nucleotides match TRBD2. There are 18 residues in the CDR3. Germline V gene sequence: CDR1 PRHDT, CDR2 FYEKMQ (reference sequence). The ends lost 5 bases at V and 8 bases at J; junction bases unmatched: 21. CDR3 DNA: TGTGCCAGCAGCCCCCCCCTGGGAGGGCCGGCCCACACTGACATTCAGTACTTC. This gives the protein CASSPPLGGPAHTDIQYF.

The chain carries TRBV7-9 and TRBJ1-3, with a weak D call TRBD1 (6 bases). The germline V gene has CDR1 SEHNR and CDR2 FQNEAQ (reference sequence). Trimming removed 1 base from V and 0 bases from J, with 13 bases in between. The CDR3 has 17 amino acids. CDR3 in amino acids: CASSLDRDRSSGNTIYF. The CDR3 DNA follows: TGTGCCAGCAGCTTAGATCGAGACAGGAGCTCTGGAAACACCATATATTTT.

This clone was picked up a small number of times. This chain links TRBV18 with TRBJ2-2, with D possibly matching TRBD1 (5 bases). Per germline, CDR1 KGHSH and CDR2 LQKENI. Trimming left V 7 bases short and J 0 bases short, with 9 bases between. The CDR3 runs 14 residues. The CDR3, as DNA: TGTGCCAGCTGGACATATTCGAACACCGGGGAGCTGTTTTTT. The encoded protein is CASWTYSNTGELFF.

The rearrangement joins TRBV19 to TRBJ1-5, with TRBD1 matching over 8 bases. J gave up 7 bases and V 6 bases, and 5 bases lay outside the gene matches. The germline gives CDR1 LNHDA, CDR2 SQIVND (reference sequence). The CDR3 has 13 residues. The CDR3 region has the DNA TGTGCCAGTAGGGGGACAGGCTCCCAGCCCCAGCATTTT. Protein: CASRGTGSQPQHF.

The gene calls are TRBV5-6 and TRBJ1-2; unclear D gene. Trimming removed 0 bases from V and 0 bases from J, with 12 bases in between. Germline V gene sequence: CDR1 SGHDT, CDR2 YYEEEE. This CDR3 has 16 amino acids. The CDR3 region is CASSLDRLHSNYGYTF. Written as DNA, the CDR3 is TGTGCCAGCAGCTTGGACAGACTACATTCTAACTATGGCTACACCTTC.

The rearrangement uses TRBV10-3 and TRBJ2-3; TRBD2 agrees at 14 bases. V shed 0 bases and J 4 bases; nucleotides not matched to a gene: 3. The CDR3 totals 17 residues. Germline assignment: CDR1 ENHRY and CDR2 SYGVKD. The CDR3 region is CAISESSTSGRADTQYF. CDR3 DNA sequence: TGTGCCATCAGTGAGTCCTCGACTAGCGGGAGGGCAGATACGCAGTATTTT.

V usage is TRBV20-1 and J usage is TRBJ1-6; the D gene is possibly TRBD1 (5 bases). In germline, CDR1 is DFQATT, CDR2 SNEGSKA (reference sequence). The ends were cut back, 3 bases at V and 7 bases at J, with 22 bases in the middle. This CDR3 is built from 17 residues. In DNA form, the CDR3 reads TGCAGTGCTAGTGCTCTATCGGGGGGTAATTGGAATTCACCCCTCCACTTT. This translates into CSASALSGGNWNSPLHF.

DNA for the CDR3: TGTGCCAGCAGCCCAGCGGGTGGCCTCGGAAACACCATATATTTT. Translated: CASSPAGGLGNTIYF. V usage is TRBV3-1 (or the pseudogene TRBV3-2) and J usage is TRBJ1-3, with D unclear. The V gene lost 4 bases and the J gene lost 4 bases, with 14 bases spanning the gap. This CDR3 is 15 amino acids long. The V gene's germline CDR1 is LGHDT and CDR2 YNNKEL (reference sequence).

The V gene is TRBV28, the J gene TRBJ2-1; D is possibly TRBD2 (7 bases). The germline V gene has CDR1 MDHEN and CDR2 SYDVKM. This CDR3 has 14 amino acids. Trimming stripped 3 bases from V and 9 bases from J, with 15 bases between. In nucleotides, the CDR3 is TGTGCCAGCAGTTTTATCCCCGCGGGGGCTGAGCAGTTCTTC. Translation gives CASSFIPAGAEQFF.

This clone was found many times. The V gene is TRBV5-1, the J gene TRBJ2-7, with 10 bases identical to TRBD1. V was clipped by 2 bases and J by 0 bases; unmatched bases: 2. Per germline, CDR1 SGHRS and CDR2 YFSETQ. CDR3 length equals 15 residues. CDR3: CASSFWTGGSYEQYF. The CDR3 DNA sequence: TGCGCCAGCAGCTTTTGGACAGGGGGCTCCTACGAGCAGTACTTC.

V and J are TRBV5-1 and TRBJ2-7; TRBD2 matches at 7 bases. Germline CDR1 SGHRS, CDR2 YFSETQ. CDR3 length: 17 amino acids. The junction had 20 bases not matched to a gene; V was cut back by 4 bases and J by 7 bases. The CDR3 loop reads CASSGASGTPRIGEQYF. The CDR3 DNA is TGCGCCAGCAGCGGGGCTAGCGGAACTCCGAGAATCGGGGAGCAGTACTTC.

The chain joins TRBV6-1 to TRBJ2-7; D uncertain. This CDR3 contains 16 residues. Germline V CDR1 and CDR2: MNHNS, SASEGT. Trimming cost V 1 base and J 0 bases, with 13 bases left between them. This CDR3 reads CASSEGFFTSSYEQYF. DNA of the CDR3: TGTGCCAGCAGTGAAGGTTTCTTCACAAGCTCCTACGAGCAGTACTTC.

V is TRBV6-2 or TRBV6-3 and J is TRBJ1-5; 9 bases agree with TRBD1. V lost 5 bases to trimming and J lost 6 bases; unmatched junction nucleotides: 5. The CDR3 is 14 amino acids. Germline V gives CDR1 MNHEY, CDR2 SVGEGT. The CDR3 DNA reads TGTGCCAGCAGTCAACAGGGGGCCACTCAGCCCCAGCATTTT. It translates to CASSQQGATQPQHF.

The genes are TRBV19 and TRBJ1-6, with D uncertain. Trimming cost V 0 bases and J 10 bases, with 4 bases left between them. Germline CDR1 and CDR2: LNHDA and SQIVND (reference sequence). This CDR3 has 12 residues. CDR3 DNA sequence: TGTGCCAGTAGTATAGAGGCCTCACCCCTCCACTTT. This translates into CASSIEASPLHF.

This chain connects TRBV4-1 to TRBJ2-2; 9 bases are a match to TRBD2. J lost 5 bases, V lost 5 bases, and 9 bases had no gene match. This CDR3 has 16 amino acids. CDR1 is MGHRA, CDR2 YSYEKL, per germline. The DNA of the CDR3 is TGCGCCAGCAGCAGTAGCGGGGGCTTGGGAACCGGGGAGCTGTTTTTT. It translates to CASSSSGGLGTGELFF.

The chain carries TRBV24-1 and TRBJ2-7; 9 bases are shared with TRBD1. The V gene's germline CDR1 is KGHDR and CDR2 SFDVKD. CDR3 length: 14 amino acids. V gave up 5 bases and J gave up 2 bases; unmatched junction bases: 3. The CDR3 sequence is CATSGGQGTYEQYF. In nucleotides, the CDR3 is TGTGCCACCAGTGGTGGACAGGGGACCTACGAGCAGTACTTC.

The chain is built from TRBV6-5 and TRBJ2-3; 7 nucleotides agree with TRBD2. CDR1 MNHEY and CDR2 SVGAGI come from the germline V gene. The V segment lost 6 bases and the J segment 2 bases; nucleotides outside the gene matches: 5. The CDR3 spans 14 residues. The CDR3, as DNA: TGTGCCAGCAGACGAGCGGGATTCACAGATACGCAGTATTTT. Amino acid sequence: CASRRAGFTDTQYF.

The gene calls are TRBV6-2 or TRBV6-3 and TRBJ1-6; D unclear. CDR1 is MNHEY and CDR2 is SVGEGT in the germline V gene. Trimming left V 2 bases short and J 5 bases short, with 10 bases between. This CDR3 region has 15 residues. The CDR3 nucleotides are TGTGCCAGCAGTTACATCGGAGTTCATAATTCACCCCTCCACTTT. Its protein is CASSYIGVHNSPLHF.

V and J are TRBV7-8 and TRBJ1-4; 9 nucleotides match TRBD1. The length of the CDR3 is 15 residues. From germline, CDR1 is SGHVS and CDR2 FQNEAQ. J gave up 10 bases and V 5 bases, and 11 bases lay outside the gene matches. The CDR3, as DNA: TGTGCCAGCAGCCCGACCCGGGACAGGGCCCCAAAACTGTTTTTT. Encoded protein: CASSPTRDRAPKLFF.

The J gene is TRBJ2-1, the V gene TRBV4-3, with a possible D match to TRBD2 (5 bases). Trimming shortened V by 2 bases and J by 0 bases, and 11 bases separated the two germline ends. Germline CDR1 is LGHNA and CDR2 is YSLEER. The CDR3 sequence is 16 residues long. The CDR3 region is CASSQSAVLSYNEQFF. CDR3 bases: TGCGCCAGCAGCCAATCAGCGGTGCTCTCCTACAATGAGCAGTTCTTC.

On this clone: One junction end does not reproduce the germline sequence, and a read error may be involved. This sequence joins TRBV20-1 and TRBJ1-5; D not certain. This CDR3 has 11 residues. Germline values: CDR1 DFQATT, CDR2 SNEGSKA (reference sequence). The CDR3: CHISSNQPQHF. The CDR3 DNA reads TGTCACATCAGTAGCAATCAGCCCCAGCATTTT.

The gene calls are TRBV28 and TRBJ2-2; D call uncertain. Germline loops: CDR1 MDHEN, CDR2 SYDVKM. The ends were cut back, 7 bases at V and 5 bases at J, with 5 bases in the middle. CDR3 size: 11 residues. CDR3 DNA: TGTGCCAGCACCCTGACCGGGGAGCTGTTTTTT. Protein product: CASTLTGELFF.

This clone has only a few counts. CDR3 nucleotide sequence: TGTGCCAGCAGTTACTCCGGCCTAGCGGGGGCCTACGAGCAGTACTTC. Its protein product is CASSYSGLAGAYEQYF. This chain connects TRBV6-5 to TRBJ2-7; 10 nucleotides agree with TRBD2. Germline V lookup: CDR1 MNHEY, CDR2 SVGAGI. The CDR3 extends over 16 amino acids. The ends lost 0 bases at V and 2 bases at J; junction bases unmatched: 4.

V is TRBV7-9 and J is TRBJ2-1; 7 nucleotides agree with TRBD1. Losses at the gene ends were 3 bases for V and 6 bases for J; bases not matched to a gene: 17. Germline CDR1 SEHNR, CDR2 FQNEAQ (reference sequence). The length of the CDR3 is 18 residues. The CDR3 nucleotides read TGTGCCAGCAGCTTGGTTACAGGGGACCCCCGCCGGTGCAATGAGCAGTTCTTC. Translation gives CASSLVTGDPRRCNEQFF.

V usage is TRBV9 and J usage is TRBJ2-3; D ambiguous. V was clipped by 3 bases and J by 4 bases, with 12 bases between them. This CDR3 contains 14 residues. Germline assignment: CDR1 SGDLS and CDR2 YYNGEE. CDR3 in DNA: TGTGCCAGCAGCGGGAGTAAGTGGGCAGATACGCAGTATTTT. Its protein is CASSGSKWADTQYF.

Only a few counts were recorded for this clone. The chain uses TRBV6-5 and TRBJ1-1; D may be TRBD1 (5 bases). V lost 10 bases and J 5 bases, leaving 20 bases between the germline ends. CDR3 size: 14 residues. From germline, CDR1 is MNHEY and CDR2 SVGAGI. CDR3 residues: CATAVRGSETEAFF. DNA of the CDR3: TGTGCCACCGCCGTAAGGGGCTCAGAGACTGAAGCTTTCTTT.

V usage is TRBV7-2 and J usage is TRBJ1-4, with a tentative D call TRBD1 (5 bases). CDR1 SGHTA and CDR2 FQGNSA come from the germline V gene. V was clipped by 1 base and J by 8 bases, with 14 bases between them. This CDR3 is 15 amino acids long. The CDR3 region is CASSLEQVTREKLFF. As DNA, the CDR3 is TGTGCCAGCAGCTTAGAACAGGTCACCCGGGAAAAACTGTTTTTT.

V gene TRBV6-1 combines with J gene TRBJ1-6, with D maybe TRBD1 (6 bases). CDR1 and CDR2 from the germline V gene are MNHNS and SASEGT. V was shortened by 2 bases and J by 3 bases, with 8 bases between the two germline ends. The CDR3 is 15 residues long. In DNA form, the CDR3 reads TGTGCCAGCAGTGAATCGGACAGCTATAATTCACCCCTCCACTTT. Its translation: CASSESDSYNSPLHF.

This chain joins TRBV28 and TRBJ2-7; perhaps TRBD1 as D (6 bases). This CDR3 region has 13 residues. V was clipped by 3 bases and J by 6 bases, with 12 bases between them. Germline CDR1 and CDR2: MDHEN and SYDVKM. CDR3 DNA sequence: TGTGCCAGCAGTTTGAGGCAGGGGACCGAGCAGTACTTC. It codes for CASSLRQGTEQYF.

The rearrangement links TRBV5-4 to TRBJ2-2; TRBD2 matches at 14 bases. The CDR3 totals 17 residues. The trim removed 5 bases at V and 6 bases at J, leaving 9 bases unmatched. Germline V CDR1 and CDR2: SGHNT, YYREEE (reference sequence). DNA for the CDR3: TGTGCCAGCAGGGCAGGACTAGCGGGAGGAAATCCCGGGGAGCTGTTTTTT. It yields the protein CASRAGLAGGNPGELFF.

This clone has only one observation. V usage is TRBV6-2 or TRBV6-3 and J usage is TRBJ1-1; 9 bases align to TRBD1. The CDR3 contains 17 residues. CDR1 is MNHEY, CDR2 SVGEGT, per germline. The V gene end was trimmed by 4 bases and the J gene end by 3 bases; junction bases not matched to a gene: 12. The CDR3 protein is CASSWGDRVRGDTEAFF. CDR3 coding DNA: TGTGCCAGCAGTTGGGGGGACAGGGTAAGGGGAGACACTGAAGCTTTCTTT.